The 21 T cell receptor beta chains below all came from one sample that was sequenced in a study of T cells in Graves' hyperthyroidism and ophthalmopathy. The source material, RNA transcripts, was used to amplify TCR beta CDR3 regions. HTBI primers were the set used in a first-round RT-PCR of the TCR CDR3. TCRdb reprocessed the multiplex PCR reads with MiXCR, giving one entry per CDR3 protein. Of about 540,000 distinct CDR3 sequences listed, just over 45% were seen once; the top ten hold around 7.7%. The specimen sequenced was peripheral blood or thyroid tissue (not recorded which). All receptors derive from a woman under 30 with Graves' hyperthyroidism.

This clonotype was counted ten times or more. The V gene is TRBV12-5, the J gene TRBJ2-7; D is possibly TRBD2 (6 bases). The CDR3 has 14 amino acids. Germline-derived CDR1 and CDR2 are LGHNT and FRNRAP. Trimming removed 5 bases at V and 6 bases at J, with 17 bases between. The CDR3 region has the DNA TGTGCTAGTGGTCCCACCGGGAGAAGCGGCGAGCAGTACTTC. The encoded protein is CASGPTGRSGEQYF.

This clonotype was recorded at least ten times. The V and J genes are TRBV7-8 and TRBJ2-7; 9 bases line up with TRBD2. Trimming removed 5 bases from V and 0 bases from J; junction bases left unmatched: 8. Germline CDR1 SGHVS, CDR2 FQNEAQ. This CDR3 comprises 16 residues. The CDR3 region is CASSPRLAVSSYEQYF. Written as DNA, the CDR3 is TGTGCCAGCAGCCCCAGACTAGCGGTCAGCTCCTACGAGCAGTACTTC.

Ten or more counts support this clonotype. The chain links TRBV9 to TRBJ1-2; TRBD1 matches 8 bases. Unmatched junction bases numbered 16, after V lost 1 base and J lost 5 bases. Germline V lookup: CDR1 SGDLS, CDR2 YYNGEE. This CDR3 has 18 amino acids. CDR3 in DNA: TGTGCCAGCAGCGTAACCCCCCTCGCAGGGGGCGAACATTATGGCTACACCTTC. It yields the protein CASSVTPLAGGEHYGYTF. Variable domain in full (rest from reference TRBV9 and TRBJ1-2): DSGVTQTPKHLITATGQRVTLRCSPRSGDLSVYWYQQSLDQGLQFLIQYYNGEERAKGNILERFSAQQFPDLHSELNLSSLELGDSALYFCASSVTPLAGGEHYGYTFGSGTRLTVV.

This chain connects TRBV7-2 to TRBJ2-7; TRBD2 matches at 8 bases. The CDR3 loop spans 18 amino acids. The V segment lost 4 bases and the J segment 4 bases; nucleotides outside the gene matches: 18. Looked up from germline, CDR1 is SGHTA and CDR2 is FQGNSA. CDR3 in DNA: TGTGCCAGCAGCTGGACTAGCACCGGGGTCCAAGTGGCGTACGAGCAGTACTTC. Amino acids: CASSWTSTGVQVAYEQYF.

The V call is TRBV27, the J call TRBJ2-7; D might be TRBD1 (6 bases). The CDR3 runs to 14 residues. Germline lookup yields CDR1 MNHEY and CDR2 SMNVEV (reference sequence). Trimming left V 6 bases short and J 7 bases short, with 19 bases between. CDR3 coding DNA: TGTGCCAGCAGGGAGGCGGCAGGGGATTTAGAGCAGTACTTC. Amino acids: CASREAAGDLEQYF.

The table lists this clonotype with many counts. The V and J genes are TRBV12-3 or TRBV12-4 and TRBJ2-5; D remains ambiguous. V lost 4 bases, J lost 2 bases, and 8 bases lay in between. The CDR3 loop spans 13 amino acids. The CDR3 DNA sequence: TGTGCCAGCAGTTCTTTCGGTCAAGAGACCCAGTACTTC. It encodes CASSSFGQETQYF.

This clonotype was detected ten times or more. This chain joins TRBV7-2 and TRBJ1-4; D perhaps matches TRBD1 (5 bases). The CDR3 covers 15 residues. Germline-derived CDR1 and CDR2 are SGHTA and FQGNSA. Trimming took 0 bases from V and 5 from J, leaving 10 bases between them. Here the CDR3 reads CASSLARDGNEKLFF. CDR3 coding DNA: TGTGCCAGCAGCTTAGCCCGGGACGGGAATGAAAAACTGTTTTTT. The variable domain in full, with the rest retrieved from reference TRBV7-2 and TRBJ1-4, is GAGVSQSPSNKVTEKGKDVELRCDPISGHTALYWYRQSLGQGLEFLIYFQGNSAPDKSGLPSDRFSAERTGGSVSTLTIQRTQQEDSAVYLCASSLARDGNEKLFFGSGTQLSVL.

This clonotype was seen many times. This rearrangement joins TRBV6-6 to TRBJ2-2; perhaps TRBD2 as D (5 bases). In germline, CDR1 is MNHNY, CDR2 SVGAGI (reference sequence). Trimming left V 6 bases short and J 7 bases short, with 15 bases between. This CDR3 has 14 residues. The CDR3 DNA follows: TGTGCCAGCAGACCTGTGGACGGAGGCGGGGAGCTGTTTTTT. Its translation: CASRPVDGGGELFF.

As concerns this clonotype: It is unclear where the CDR3 begins or ends on the DNA, so no DNA is shown, and the CDR3 is as TCRdb lists it. V gene TRBV7-3 combines with J gene TRBJ1-5; the table's D call, TRBD1, has no DNA check behind it. Germline-derived CDR1 and CDR2 are SGHTA and FQGTGA. The CDR3 is 23 residues long, ends included. CDR3 in amino acids: CASSSRQNTEAFFGQADNQPQHF.

In regard to this clonotype: With a much larger clone just one base away, this may be a read error. The chain couples TRBV6-5 to TRBJ2-2; tentative D call: TRBD2 (5 bases). CDR3 size: 13 residues. CDR1 and CDR2 (germline): MNHEY, SVGAGI. CDR3 in amino acids: CASTRSGPGEPFF. The CDR3, as DNA: TGTGCCAGCACCCGCAGCGGCCCCGGGGAGCCGTTTTTT.

The V gene is TRBV10-3, the J gene TRBJ2-5; D uncertain. V was pared by 3 bases and J by 2 bases, with 7 bases between. Germline CDR1 reads ENHRY; CDR2 reads SYGVKD. The CDR3 spans 13 residues. CDR3 protein: CAISDLGQETQYF. CDR3 bases: TGTGCCATCAGTGACCTTGGACAAGAGACCCAGTACTTC.

J is TRBJ2-5 and V is TRBV2; D assignment may be TRBD1 or TRBD2 (6 bases each). This CDR3 has 13 residues. Germline CDR1 SNHLY, CDR2 FYNNEI. Trimming left V 5 bases short and J 7 bases short, with 14 bases between. The CDR3 region is CASSKRGEGTQYF. The CDR3 nucleotides read TGTGCCAGCAGTAAGAGGGGGGAAGGGACCCAGTACTTC.

V usage is TRBV20-1 and J usage is TRBJ1-6; 7 bases agree with TRBD1. The CDR3 is made up of 15 amino acids. V dropped 1 base and J dropped 7; count of bases not matched to a gene: 7. Germline assignment: CDR1 DFQATT and CDR2 SNEGSKA (reference sequence). DNA for the CDR3: TGCAGTGCTAGAGTGAGCGACAGGGAGAATTCACCCCTCCACTTT. Its translation: CSARVSDRENSPLHF.

This clonotype showed up many times. The chain couples TRBV25-1 to TRBJ1-1; the D is unclear. Trimming removed 1 base from V and 0 bases from J, with 6 bases in between. This CDR3 has 14 residues. Germline CDR1 and CDR2: MGHDK and SYGVNS. CDR3 residues: CASSESPVNTEAFF. The CDR3 DNA is TGTGCCAGCAGTGAATCCCCAGTGAACACTGAAGCTTTCTTT.

In this sample, this clonotype turned up many times. The genes are TRBV9 and TRBJ1-5, with D unresolved. The CDR3 is 15 residues long. Per germline, CDR1 SGDLS and CDR2 YYNGEE. The germline V and J ends were trimmed by 0 bases and 4 bases, with 11 bases remaining between them. This CDR3 is CASSVDNLENQPQHF. CDR3 DNA sequence: TGTGCCAGCAGCGTAGATAACCTCGAAAATCAGCCCCAGCATTTT.

Ten or more counts support this clonotype. The chain has TRBV7-8 and TRBJ2-5, with D possibly matching TRBD2 (6 bases). There are 13 residues in the CDR3. Trimming took 5 bases from V and 6 from J, leaving 13 bases between them. The germline V gene has CDR1 SGHVS and CDR2 FQNEAQ. CDR3 nucleotide sequence: TGTGCCAGCAGCGGACGGGGAGGAAAGACCCAGTACTTC. Translated, it gives CASSGRGGKTQYF.

This clonotype was found a few times. The J gene is TRBJ2-7, the V gene TRBV12-3 or TRBV12-4; 13 bases match TRBD2. This CDR3 has 18 residues. J lost 5 bases, V lost 7 bases, and 17 bases had no gene match. The CDR3 DNA is TGTGCCAGCACTCCTGGAATCTTCGGGACTAGCGGGACCCACGAGCAGTACTTC. Its translation: CASTPGIFGTSGTHEQYF.

This chain links TRBV2 with TRBJ1-6, with D perhaps matching TRBD1 (5 bases). Germline assignment: CDR1 SNHLY and CDR2 FYNNEI. The CDR3 sequence is 13 residues long. V was pared by 7 bases and J by 10 bases, with 14 bases between. The CDR3 here is CASIRQLNSPLHF. The DNA of the CDR3 is TGTGCCAGCATTCGACAGCTGAACTCACCCCTCCACTTT.

This clonotype was counted many times. This sequence joins TRBV24-1 and TRBJ1-4; TRBD1 might be the D (5 bases). V gave up 6 bases and J gave up 3 bases, with 10 bases separating them. This CDR3 has 14 residues. The germline CDR1 and CDR2 sequences are KGHDR and SFDVKD. The DNA for the CDR3 is TGTGCCACCAGTACCGGGACGGCTAATGAAAAACTGTTTTTT. Its translation: CATSTGTANEKLFF.

The rearrangement uses TRBV11-1 and TRBJ2-1, with 9 bases fitting TRBD1. V lost 8 bases, J lost 6 bases, and 5 bases stayed unmatched. Looked up from germline, CDR1 is SGHAT and CDR2 is FQDESV (reference sequence). CDR3 length: 13 residues. DNA for the CDR3: TGTGCCAGCGGGACAGGGATTAGCAATGAGCAGTTCTTC. Amino acid sequence: CASGTGISNEQFF.

Many counts were recorded for this clonotype. The chain joins TRBV9 to TRBJ2-7; D possibly uses TRBD1 or TRBD2 (6 bases each). This CDR3 is 13 amino acids long. Germline CDR1 SGDLS, CDR2 YYNGEE. V lost 1 base, J lost 8 bases, and 13 bases lay in between. In DNA form, the CDR3 reads TGTGCCAGCAGCGTATTGGTTCGGGGGCAGCAGTACTTC. This codes for CASSVLVRGQQYF.